This note documents a single T cell receptor (beta chain) sequence. Its antigen is as yet unknown. In germline, CDR1 is GTSNPN, CDR2 SVGIG (reference sequence). Trimming pared 5 bases from V and 8 bases from J, leaving 18 bases between. This CDR3 is built from 13 residues. Sequencing was performed with immunoSEQ multiplex PCR; in TCRdb, only in-frame clones are kept and a portion is missing. In the table there are about 2.4 million clones, more than 85% of which are singletons. This entry belongs to a study of shared clonotypes between healthy human individuals. Study-wide background: Per donor, three plates held CD4 naive cells, three held CD4 memory, two held CD8 naive and one held CD8 memory. General study findings and limits: The four-donor shared clonotypes exceeded non-shared clonotypes in generation probability, with non-shared ones scoring lower.

The sequencing sample was made of naive CD4+ T cells from PBMCs. The subset is: CD45RA+ positively selected. This chain connects TRBV30 to TRBJ1-2; perhaps TRBD1 as D (6 bases). The receptor was isolated from a man between 18 and 35 years old in good health. Some clones in this sample may be carry-over from other donors' samples. CDR3 amino acids: CAWQTGGTEGYTF. In DNA, the CDR3 is TGTGCCTGGCAGACAGGAGGAACAGAGGGCTACACCTTC.